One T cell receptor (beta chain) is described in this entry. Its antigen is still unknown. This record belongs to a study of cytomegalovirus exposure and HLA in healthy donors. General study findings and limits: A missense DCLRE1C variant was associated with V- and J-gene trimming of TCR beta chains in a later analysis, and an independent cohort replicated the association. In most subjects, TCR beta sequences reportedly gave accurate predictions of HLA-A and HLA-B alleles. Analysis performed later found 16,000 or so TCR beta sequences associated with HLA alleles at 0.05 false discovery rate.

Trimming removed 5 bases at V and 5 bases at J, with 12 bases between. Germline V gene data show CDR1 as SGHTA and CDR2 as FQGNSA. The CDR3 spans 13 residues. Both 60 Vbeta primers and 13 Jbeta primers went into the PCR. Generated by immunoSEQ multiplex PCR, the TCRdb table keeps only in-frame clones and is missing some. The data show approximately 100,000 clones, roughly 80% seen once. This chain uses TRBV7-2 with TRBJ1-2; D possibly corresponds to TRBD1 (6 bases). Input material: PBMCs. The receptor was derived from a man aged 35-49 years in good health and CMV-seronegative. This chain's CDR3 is CASSPQGRYGYTF. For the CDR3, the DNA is TGTGCCAGCAGCCCCCAGGGGCGTTATGGCTACACCTTC.